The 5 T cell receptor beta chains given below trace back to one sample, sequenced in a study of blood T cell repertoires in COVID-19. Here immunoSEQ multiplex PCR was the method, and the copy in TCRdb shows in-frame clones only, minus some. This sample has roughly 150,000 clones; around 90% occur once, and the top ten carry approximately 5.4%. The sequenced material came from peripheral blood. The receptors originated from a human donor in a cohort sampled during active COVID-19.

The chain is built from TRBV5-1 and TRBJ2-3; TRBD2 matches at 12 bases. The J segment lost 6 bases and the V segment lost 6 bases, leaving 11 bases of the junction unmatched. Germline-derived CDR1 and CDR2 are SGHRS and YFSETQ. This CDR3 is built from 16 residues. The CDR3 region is CASTPASGRASDTQYF. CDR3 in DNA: TGCGCCAGCACCCCCGCTAGCGGGAGGGCCTCCGATACGCAGTATTTT. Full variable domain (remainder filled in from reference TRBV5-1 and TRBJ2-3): KAGVTQTPRYLIKTRGQQVTLSCSPISGHRSVSWYQQTPGQGLQFLFEYFSETQRNKGNFPGRFSGRQFSNSRSEMNVSTLELGDSALYLCASTPASGRASDTQYFGPGTRLTVL.

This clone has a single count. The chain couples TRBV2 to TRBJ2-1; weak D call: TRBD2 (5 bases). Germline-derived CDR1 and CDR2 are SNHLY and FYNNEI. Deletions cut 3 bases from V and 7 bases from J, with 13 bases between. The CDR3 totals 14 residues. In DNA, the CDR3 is TGTGCCAGCAGTGACGAGGGCCGAGGGAATGAGCAGTTCTTC. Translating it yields CASSDEGRGNEQFF.

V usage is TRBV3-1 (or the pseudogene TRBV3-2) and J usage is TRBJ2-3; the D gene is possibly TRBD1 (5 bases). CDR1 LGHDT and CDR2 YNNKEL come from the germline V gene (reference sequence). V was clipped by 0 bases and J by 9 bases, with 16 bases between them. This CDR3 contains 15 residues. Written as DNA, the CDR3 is TGTGCCAGCAGCCAAGATGACCCTGTAGCAGGGACGCAGTATTTT. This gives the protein CASSQDDPVAGTQYF.

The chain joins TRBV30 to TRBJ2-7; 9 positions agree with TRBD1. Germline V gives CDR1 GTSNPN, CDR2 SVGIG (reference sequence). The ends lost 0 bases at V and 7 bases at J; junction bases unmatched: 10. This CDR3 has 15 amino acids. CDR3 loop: CAWSVRRTGDVEQYF. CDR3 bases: TGTGCCTGGAGTGTACGGAGGACAGGGGATGTTGAGCAGTACTTC.

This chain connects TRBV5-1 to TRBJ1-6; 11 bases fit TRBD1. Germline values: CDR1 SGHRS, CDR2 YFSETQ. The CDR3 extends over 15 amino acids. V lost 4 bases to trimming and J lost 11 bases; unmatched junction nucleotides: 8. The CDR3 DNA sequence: TGCGCCAGCAGCCCCGGGACAGGGGGATGGCCACCCCTCCACTTT. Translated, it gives CASSPGTGGWPPLHF.